The rows below give T cell receptor beta chains drawn from one sample of a study of shared clonotypes between healthy human individuals. Sequencing used immunoSEQ multiplex PCR; TCRdb keeps in-frame clones, though not all of them. The data contain more than 2,000,000 clones, more than 80% of them seen just once; the ten biggest clones take up around 0.14%. Source material: naive CD4+ T cells sorted from blood. All receptors come from a man aged 18 to 30 in good health. The CDR3 runs from the conserved cysteine through the conserved F or W. The D gene is left open where the match is weak. The size of a clone is reported for some rows only, either as once, few or many, or as a class for expanded clones.

cdr3_length: 16; clone_size: .; d_call: TRBD2; v_call: TRBV7-3; j_call: TRBJ2-5; cdr3_aa: CASSLRPAGGPETQYF; cdr3_nt: TGTGCCAGCAGCTTAAGACCCGCGGGGGGGCCGGAGACCCAGTACTTC
cdr3_length: 13; clone_size: .; d_call: TRBD1; v_call: TRBV6-5; j_call: TRBJ1-1; cdr3_aa: CASSRPGQGTTFF; cdr3_nt: TGTGCCAGCAGTCGTCCGGGACAGGGGACAACTTTCTTT
cdr3_length: 13; clone_size: .; d_call: TRBD1; v_call: TRBV7-9; j_call: TRBJ2-7; cdr3_aa: CASSQTGGYEQYF; cdr3_nt: TGTGCCAGCAGCCAGACAGGGGGCTACGAGCAGTACTTC
cdr3_length: 15; clone_size: .; d_call: TRBD1; v_call: TRBV6-1; j_call: TRBJ2-3; cdr3_aa: CASSEVQGGRDTQYF; cdr3_nt: TGTGCCAGCAGTGAAGTACAGGGGGGAAGGGATACGCAGTATTTT
cdr3_length: 15; clone_size: .; d_call: TRBD1; v_call: TRBV5-1; j_call: TRBJ2-3; cdr3_aa: CASSLGGGATDTQYF; cdr3_nt: TGCGCCAGCAGCTTGGGAGGGGGCGCGACAGATACGCAGTATTTT
cdr3_length: 14; clone_size: .; d_call: .; v_call: TRBV10-3; j_call: TRBJ1-2; cdr3_aa: CASGRDSAYYGYTF; cdr3_nt: TGTGCCAGTGGTCGCGACTCTGCCTATTATGGCTACACCTTC
cdr3_length: 17; clone_size: .; d_call: .; v_call: TRBV19; j_call: TRBJ1-2; cdr3_aa: CASSMGRKPLTNYGYTF; cdr3_nt: TGTGCCAGTAGTATGGGACGGAAACCTCTGACCAACTATGGCTACACCTTC
cdr3_length: 12; clone_size: .; d_call: .; v_call: TRBV23-1; j_call: TRBJ1-2; cdr3_aa: CASSQRMYGYTF; cdr3_nt: TGCGCCAGCAGTCAACGTATGTATGGCTACACCTTC
cdr3_length: 14; clone_size: .; d_call: .; v_call: TRBV19; j_call: TRBJ2-2; cdr3_aa: CASSVGENTGELFF; cdr3_nt: TGTGCCAGTAGTGTTGGGGAAAACACCGGGGAGCTGTTTTTT
cdr3_length: 15; clone_size: .; d_call: .; v_call: TRBV2; j_call: TRBJ1-1; cdr3_aa: CASSQRGLQNTEAFF; cdr3_nt: TGTGCCAGCAGTCAGAGGGGTCTCCAGAACACTGAAGCTTTCTTT
cdr3_length: 13; clone_size: .; d_call: TRBD1; v_call: TRBV10-3; j_call: TRBJ1-2; cdr3_aa: CAITTDRSYGYTF; cdr3_nt: TGTGCCATCACCACGGACAGGAGCTATGGCTACACCTTC
cdr3_length: 14; clone_size: .; d_call: .; v_call: TRBV6-5; j_call: TRBJ2-1; cdr3_aa: CASSRISSYNEQFF; cdr3_nt: TGTGCCAGCAGTCGGATTAGCTCCTACAATGAGCAGTTCTTC
cdr3_length: 13; clone_size: .; d_call: .; v_call: TRBV19; j_call: TRBJ1-5; cdr3_aa: CASRADVNQPQHF; cdr3_nt: TGTGCCAGTAGGGCCGACGTCAATCAGCCCCAGCATTTT
cdr3_length: 17; clone_size: .; d_call: .; v_call: TRBV11-2; j_call: TRBJ1-3; cdr3_aa: CASSKYPGALSGNTIYF; cdr3_nt: TGTGCCAGCAGCAAATATCCCGGGGCCCTCTCTGGAAACACCATATATTTT
cdr3_length: 12; clone_size: few; d_call: .; v_call: TRBV5-1; j_call: TRBJ1-3; cdr3_aa: CASRGEGDTIYF; cdr3_nt: TGCGCCAGCAGGGGCGAAGGTGACACCATATATTTT
cdr3_length: 14; clone_size: .; d_call: TRBD2; v_call: TRBV7-2; j_call: TRBJ2-3; cdr3_aa: CASARDYSSDTQYF; cdr3_nt: TGTGCCAGCGCCCGGGACTACTCCTCTGATACGCAGTATTTT
cdr3_length: 12; clone_size: .; d_call: .; v_call: TRBV7-9; j_call: TRBJ2-3; cdr3_aa: CASSFLPDTQYF; cdr3_nt: TGTGCCAGCAGCTTCTTACCGGATACGCAGTATTTT
cdr3_length: 16; clone_size: .; d_call: TRBD1; v_call: TRBV5-4; j_call: TRBJ1-4; cdr3_aa: CASSLAGTATNEKLFF; cdr3_nt: TGTGCCAGCAGCTTGGCTGGGACAGCAACTAATGAAAAACTGTTTTTT
cdr3_length: 13; clone_size: .; d_call: .; v_call: TRBV5-1; j_call: TRBJ2-2; cdr3_aa: CASSQTGTGELFF; cdr3_nt: TGCGCCAGCAGCCAGACAGGCACCGGGGAGCTGTTTTTT
cdr3_length: 16; clone_size: .; d_call: TRBD1; v_call: TRBV5-6; j_call: TRBJ1-5; cdr3_aa: CASSLDRGSRNQPQHF; cdr3_nt: TGTGCCAGCAGCTTGGACAGGGGGTCACGTAATCAGCCCCAGCATTTT
cdr3_length: 14; clone_size: .; d_call: .; v_call: TRBV6-5; j_call: TRBJ2-7; cdr3_aa: CASSLQRHSYEQYF; cdr3_nt: TGTGCCAGCAGTCTTCAAAGGCATTCCTACGAGCAGTACTTC
cdr3_length: 18; clone_size: .; d_call: TRBD1; v_call: TRBV5-1; j_call: TRBJ1-1; cdr3_aa: CASSLGLGGASKNTEAFF; cdr3_nt: TGCGCCAGCAGCTTGGGTTTAGGGGGCGCATCTAAGAACACTGAAGCTTTCTTT
cdr3_length: 15; clone_size: .; d_call: TRBD2; v_call: TRBV11-2; j_call: TRBJ2-7; cdr3_aa: CASSLGEGLVYEQYF; cdr3_nt: TGTGCCAGCAGCTTAGGAGAGGGACTAGTGTACGAGCAGTACTTC
cdr3_length: 14; clone_size: .; d_call: .; v_call: TRBV5-1; j_call: TRBJ2-7; cdr3_aa: CASSLLLEDYEQYF; cdr3_nt: TGCGCCAGCAGCTTGCTACTAGAGGACTACGAGCAGTACTTC
cdr3_length: 15; clone_size: .; d_call: .; v_call: TRBV11-2; j_call: TRBJ2-4; cdr3_aa: CASSSQQIAKNIQYF; cdr3_nt: TGTGCCAGCAGCTCACAACAGATAGCCAAAAACATTCAGTACTTC
cdr3_length: 14; clone_size: .; d_call: .; v_call: TRBV19; j_call: TRBJ2-2; cdr3_aa: CASSTTGNTGELFF; cdr3_nt: TGTGCCAGTAGTACTACGGGAAACACCGGGGAGCTGTTTTTT
cdr3_length: 13; clone_size: .; d_call: .; v_call: TRBV28; j_call: TRBJ2-7; cdr3_aa: CASSSQGPYEQYF; cdr3_nt: TGTGCCAGCAGTTCCCAGGGGCCGTACGAGCAGTACTTC
cdr3_length: 14; clone_size: .; d_call: .; v_call: TRBV9; j_call: TRBJ1-1; cdr3_aa: CASSVGEGGREAFF; cdr3_nt: TGTGCCAGCAGCGTAGGGGAAGGGGGTCGTGAAGCTTTCTTT
cdr3_length: 12; clone_size: few; d_call: .; v_call: TRBV30; j_call: TRBJ2-7; cdr3_aa: CAWSVLPSEQYF; cdr3_nt: TGTGCCTGGAGTGTACTCCCCTCCGAGCAGTACTTC
cdr3_length: 16; clone_size: .; d_call: .; v_call: TRBV21-1; j_call: TRBJ2-1; cdr3_aa: CASSTTCRALYNEQFF; cdr3_nt: TGTGCCAGCAGCACCACGTGCAGGGCCCTTTACAATGAGCAGTTCTTC
cdr3_length: 16; clone_size: few; d_call: TRBD2; v_call: TRBV9; j_call: TRBJ2-7; cdr3_aa: CASSVGASGRPYEQYF; cdr3_nt: TGTGCCAGCAGCGTAGGCGCTAGCGGGCGCCCCTACGAGCAGTACTTC
cdr3_length: 13; clone_size: .; d_call: TRBD1; v_call: TRBV11-2; j_call: TRBJ1-2; cdr3_aa: CASSTQGAMGYTF; cdr3_nt: TGTGCCAGCAGCACCCAGGGGGCCATGGGCTACACCTTC
cdr3_length: 13; clone_size: .; d_call: TRBD1; v_call: TRBV5-5; j_call: TRBJ1-6; cdr3_aa: CASRQGVNSPLHF; cdr3_nt: TGTGCCAGCAGACAGGGGGTGAATTCACCCCTCCACTTT
cdr3_length: 12; clone_size: .; d_call: .; v_call: TRBV28; j_call: TRBJ1-2; cdr3_aa: CASSEQVSSATF; cdr3_nt: TGTGCCAGCAGTGAACAGGTATCGAGTGCCACCTTC
cdr3_length: 14; clone_size: .; d_call: .; v_call: TRBV6-5; j_call: TRBJ2-2; cdr3_aa: CASSYSLWAPELFF; cdr3_nt: TGTGCCAGCAGTTACTCGTTATGGGCCCCGGAGCTGTTTTTT
cdr3_length: 13; clone_size: .; d_call: .; v_call: TRBV14; j_call: TRBJ1-6; cdr3_aa: CASSQGLGSPLHF; cdr3_nt: TGTGCCAGCAGCCAAGGGCTCGGGTCACCCCTCCACTTT
cdr3_length: 13; clone_size: once; d_call: .; v_call: TRBV7-3; j_call: TRBJ1-3; cdr3_aa: CASSLDIGNTIYF; cdr3_nt: TGTGCCAGCAGCTTGGACATTGGAAACACCATATATTTT
cdr3_length: 13; clone_size: .; d_call: TRBD1; v_call: TRBV7-2; j_call: TRBJ2-7; cdr3_aa: CASSSGTVYEQYF; cdr3_nt: TGTGCCAGCAGCTCGGGGACAGTCTACGAGCAGTACTTC
cdr3_length: 16; clone_size: .; d_call: TRBD1; v_call: TRBV10-3; j_call: TRBJ1-1; cdr3_aa: CAISGGEDRLNTEAFF; cdr3_nt: TGTGCCATCAGCGGGGGGGAGGACAGGCTGAACACTGAAGCTTTCTTT
cdr3_length: 16; clone_size: .; d_call: .; v_call: TRBV4-3; j_call: TRBJ2-3; cdr3_aa: CASSQEWGAGTDTQYF; cdr3_nt: TGCGCCAGCAGCCAAGAATGGGGGGCGGGCACAGATACGCAGTATTTT
cdr3_length: 13; clone_size: .; d_call: .; v_call: TRBV5-8; j_call: TRBJ2-1; cdr3_aa: CASSLGQSQGQFF; cdr3_nt: TGTGCCAGCAGCCTTGGACAGAGCCAGGGGCAGTTCTTC
cdr3_length: 15; clone_size: .; d_call: .; v_call: TRBV11-2; j_call: TRBJ1-3; cdr3_aa: CASSPRLGTGNTIYF; cdr3_nt: TGTGCCAGCAGCCCCCGTCTGGGGACTGGAAACACCATATATTTT
cdr3_length: 16; clone_size: .; d_call: .; v_call: TRBV21-1; j_call: TRBJ2-7; cdr3_aa: CASSGQLAGGTYEQYF; cdr3_nt: TGTGCCAGCAGCGGTCAACTAGCGGGAGGAACCTACGAGCAGTACTTC
cdr3_length: 15; clone_size: once; d_call: TRBD1; v_call: TRBV6-1; j_call: TRBJ1-6; cdr3_aa: CASSEAGGLNSPLHF; cdr3_nt: TGTGCCAGCAGTGAGGCAGGGGGTCTGAATTCACCCCTCCACTTT
cdr3_length: 14; clone_size: once; d_call: TRBD2; v_call: TRBV2; j_call: TRBJ2-1; cdr3_aa: CASRLAGVTVEQFF; cdr3_nt: TGTGCCAGCCGACTAGCGGGAGTAACCGTTGAGCAGTTCTTC
cdr3_length: 11; clone_size: .; d_call: TRBD1; v_call: TRBV20-1; j_call: TRBJ1-1; cdr3_aa: CSARTGGSAFF; cdr3_nt: TGCAGTGCCAGGACAGGGGGCTCAGCTTTCTTT
cdr3_length: 14; clone_size: .; d_call: .; v_call: TRBV19; j_call: TRBJ2-5; cdr3_aa: CASSMTGTSETQYF; cdr3_nt: TGTGCCAGTAGTATGACGGGGACGTCAGAGACCCAGTACTTC
cdr3_length: 15; clone_size: once; d_call: .; v_call: TRBV5-1; j_call: TRBJ2-3; cdr3_aa: CASFRGPSGADTQYF; cdr3_nt: TGCGCCAGCTTCAGGGGACCGTCCGGGGCAGATACGCAGTATTTT
cdr3_length: 14; clone_size: .; d_call: TRBD2; v_call: TRBV4-1; j_call: TRBJ2-3; cdr3_aa: CASSQDTGRGTQYF; cdr3_nt: TGCGCCAGCAGCCAAGATACCGGGAGGGGTACGCAGTATTTT
cdr3_length: 16; clone_size: .; d_call: .; v_call: TRBV27; j_call: TRBJ2-5; cdr3_aa: CASSRSGRRAQETQYF; cdr3_nt: TGTGCCAGCAGTCGGTCGGGGAGGAGGGCCCAAGAGACCCAGTACTTC
cdr3_length: 16; clone_size: .; d_call: TRBD1; v_call: TRBV11-1; j_call: TRBJ2-3; cdr3_aa: CASSLRGQGSTDTQYF; cdr3_nt: TGTGCCAGCAGCTTAAGAGGACAGGGATCCACAGATACGCAGTATTTT
cdr3_length: 16; clone_size: .; d_call: .; v_call: TRBV6-5; j_call: TRBJ1-2; cdr3_aa: CASSYGGLGANYGYTF; cdr3_nt: TGTGCCAGCAGTTACGGCGGGCTAGGGGCGAACTATGGCTACACCTTC
cdr3_length: 16; clone_size: .; d_call: TRBD2; v_call: TRBV7-8; j_call: TRBJ2-3; cdr3_aa: CASSLAGGGVSDTQYF; cdr3_nt: TGTGCCAGCAGCTTAGCCGGCGGGGGGGTTTCGGATACGCAGTATTTT
cdr3_length: 17; clone_size: .; d_call: .; v_call: TRBV19; j_call: TRBJ1-5; cdr3_aa: CASSRSMGLAANQPQHF; cdr3_nt: TGTGCCAGTAGTCGTAGTATGGGCCTAGCTGCCAATCAGCCCCAGCATTTT
cdr3_length: 11; clone_size: few; d_call: .; v_call: TRBV19; j_call: TRBJ1-2; cdr3_aa: CATVPGHGYTF; cdr3_nt: TGTGCCACTGTCCCGGGCCATGGGTACACCTTC
cdr3_length: 13; clone_size: .; d_call: .; v_call: TRBV5-1; j_call: TRBJ2-2; cdr3_aa: CATSDANTGELFF; cdr3_nt: TGCGCCACCTCGGACGCGAACACCGGGGAGCTGTTTTTT
cdr3_length: 13; clone_size: .; d_call: TRBD1; v_call: TRBV5-1; j_call: TRBJ1-2; cdr3_aa: CASSSGTGGGYTF; cdr3_nt: TGCGCCAGCAGCTCCGGGACAGGGGGAGGCTACACCTTC
cdr3_length: 12; clone_size: few; d_call: .; v_call: TRBV6-6; j_call: TRBJ2-7; cdr3_aa: CASSYGGGEQYF; cdr3_nt: TGTGCCAGCAGTTACGGAGGGGGCGAGCAGTACTTC
cdr3_length: 13; clone_size: .; d_call: .; v_call: TRBV6-1; j_call: TRBJ1-5; cdr3_aa: CAGRREGNQPQHF; cdr3_nt: TGTGCCGGTCGGAGGGAAGGCAATCAGCCCCAGCATTTT
cdr3_length: 17; clone_size: .; d_call: .; v_call: TRBV5-6; j_call: TRBJ2-3; cdr3_aa: CASSVTGGASLADTQYF; cdr3_nt: TGTGCCAGCAGCGTCACAGGGGGGGCCTCATTAGCAGATACGCAGTATTTT